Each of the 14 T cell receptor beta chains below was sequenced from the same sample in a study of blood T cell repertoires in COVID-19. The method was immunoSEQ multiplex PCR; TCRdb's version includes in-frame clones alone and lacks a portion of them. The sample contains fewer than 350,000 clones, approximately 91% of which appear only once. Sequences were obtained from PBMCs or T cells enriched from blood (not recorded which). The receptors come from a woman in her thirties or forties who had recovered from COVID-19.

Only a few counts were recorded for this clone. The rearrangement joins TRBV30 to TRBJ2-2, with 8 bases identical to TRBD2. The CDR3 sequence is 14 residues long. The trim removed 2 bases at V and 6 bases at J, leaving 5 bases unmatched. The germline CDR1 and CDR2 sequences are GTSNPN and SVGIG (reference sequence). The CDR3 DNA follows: TGTGCCTGGAGTTCGGGACTAGTTGCCGGGGAGCTGTTTTTT. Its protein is CAWSSGLVAGELFF.

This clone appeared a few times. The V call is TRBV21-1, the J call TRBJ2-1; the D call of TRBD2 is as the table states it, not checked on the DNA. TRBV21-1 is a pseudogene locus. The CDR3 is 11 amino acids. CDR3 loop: CASSTGNEQFF. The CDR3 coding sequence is TGTGCCAGCAGCACCGGGAATGAGCAGTTCTTC.

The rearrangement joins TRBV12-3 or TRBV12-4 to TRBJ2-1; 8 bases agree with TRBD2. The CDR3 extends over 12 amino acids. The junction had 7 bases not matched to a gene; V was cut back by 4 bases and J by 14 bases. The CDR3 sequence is CASSSAGTREFF. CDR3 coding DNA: TGTGCCAGCAGTTCGGCCGGGACTAGAGAGTTCTTC.

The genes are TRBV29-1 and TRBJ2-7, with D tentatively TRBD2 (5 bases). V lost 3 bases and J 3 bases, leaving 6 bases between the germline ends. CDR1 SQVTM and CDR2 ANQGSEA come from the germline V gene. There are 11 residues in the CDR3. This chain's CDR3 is CSVERDYEQYF. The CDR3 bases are TGCAGCGTTGAGAGGGACTACGAGCAGTACTTC.

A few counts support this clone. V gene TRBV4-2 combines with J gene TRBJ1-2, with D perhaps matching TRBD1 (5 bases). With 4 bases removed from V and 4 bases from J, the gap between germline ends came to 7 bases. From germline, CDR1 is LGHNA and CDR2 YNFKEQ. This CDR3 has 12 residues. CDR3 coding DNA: TGTGCCAGCAGCCTCGACAGCTATGGCTACACCTTC. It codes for CASSLDSYGYTF.

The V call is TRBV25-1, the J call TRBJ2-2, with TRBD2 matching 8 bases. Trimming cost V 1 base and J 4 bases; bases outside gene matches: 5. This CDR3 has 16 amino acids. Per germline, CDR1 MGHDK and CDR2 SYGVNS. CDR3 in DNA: TGTGCCAGCAGTGAATTCCGGAGCGGGAGCACCGGGGAGCTGTTTTTT. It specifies CASSEFRSGSTGELFF.

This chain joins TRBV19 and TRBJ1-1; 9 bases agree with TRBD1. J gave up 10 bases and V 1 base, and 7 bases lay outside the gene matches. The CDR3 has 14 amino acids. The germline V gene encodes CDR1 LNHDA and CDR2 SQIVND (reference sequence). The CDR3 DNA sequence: TGTGCCAGTAGTATAGCGGGACAGGGTTCACGAGCTTTCTTT. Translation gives CASSIAGQGSRAFF.

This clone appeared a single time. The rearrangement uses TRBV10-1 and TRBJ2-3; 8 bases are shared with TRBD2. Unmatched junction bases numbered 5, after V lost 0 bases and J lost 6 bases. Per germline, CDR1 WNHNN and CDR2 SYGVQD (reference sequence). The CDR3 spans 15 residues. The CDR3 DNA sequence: TGCGCCAGCAGTGAGTCTTCGCGGGGGGTCGATACGCAGTATTTT. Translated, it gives CASSESSRGVDTQYF.

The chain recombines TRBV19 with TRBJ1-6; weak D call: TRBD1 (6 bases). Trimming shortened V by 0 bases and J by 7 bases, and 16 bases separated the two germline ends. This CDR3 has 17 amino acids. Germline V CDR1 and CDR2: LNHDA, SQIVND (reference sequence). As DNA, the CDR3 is TGTGCCAGTAGTATAGATCGGGGCGGACAGCCGAATTCACCCCTCCACTTT. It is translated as CASSIDRGGQPNSPLHF.

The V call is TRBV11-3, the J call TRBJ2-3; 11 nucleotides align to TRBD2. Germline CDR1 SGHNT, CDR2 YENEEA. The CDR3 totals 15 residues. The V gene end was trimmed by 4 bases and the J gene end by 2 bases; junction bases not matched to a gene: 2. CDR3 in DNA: TGTGCCAGCAGCTCGGGACTAGCGGTCACAGATACGCAGTATTTT. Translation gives CASSSGLAVTDTQYF.

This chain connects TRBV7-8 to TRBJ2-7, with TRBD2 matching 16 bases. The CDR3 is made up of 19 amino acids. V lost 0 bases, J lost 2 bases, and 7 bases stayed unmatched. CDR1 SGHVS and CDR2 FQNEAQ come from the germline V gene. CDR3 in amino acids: CASSLAGTSGRAGAYEQYF. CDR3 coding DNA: TGTGCCAGCAGCTTAGCCGGGACTAGCGGGAGGGCCGGGGCCTACGAGCAGTACTTC.

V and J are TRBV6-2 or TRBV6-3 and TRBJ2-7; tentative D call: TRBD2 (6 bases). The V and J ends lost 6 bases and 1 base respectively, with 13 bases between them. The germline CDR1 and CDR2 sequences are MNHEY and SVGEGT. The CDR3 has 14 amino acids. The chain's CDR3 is CASSRGGTSYEQYF. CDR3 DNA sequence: TGTGCCAGCAGCCGAGGCGGGACTTCCTACGAGCAGTACTTC.

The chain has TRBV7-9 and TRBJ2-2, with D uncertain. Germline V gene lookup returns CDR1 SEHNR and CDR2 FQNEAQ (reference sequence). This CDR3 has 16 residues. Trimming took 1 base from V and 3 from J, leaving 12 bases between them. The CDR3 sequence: CASSLVQVSHTGELFF. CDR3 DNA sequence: TGTGCCAGCAGCTTAGTTCAGGTCTCTCACACCGGGGAGCTGTTTTTT.

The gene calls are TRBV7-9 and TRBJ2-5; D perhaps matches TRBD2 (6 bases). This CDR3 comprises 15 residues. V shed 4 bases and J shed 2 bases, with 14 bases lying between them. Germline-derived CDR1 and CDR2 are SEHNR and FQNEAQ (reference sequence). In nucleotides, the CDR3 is TGTGCCAGCAGCTCAAGGGACTTACGACAAGAGACCCAGTACTTC. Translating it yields CASSSRDLRQETQYF. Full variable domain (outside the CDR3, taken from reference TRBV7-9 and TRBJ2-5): DTGVSQNPRHKITKRGQNVTFRCDPISEHNRLYWYRQTLGQGPEFLTYFQNEAQLEKSRLLSDRFSAERPKGSFSTLEIQRTEQGDSAMYLCASSSRDLRQETQYFGPGTRLLVL.